This T cell receptor (beta chain) is from a study of naive and memory T cell subsets (dated by TCRdb to 2016 to 2017). For the study in its entirety: The figure summarizing these samples reported some ten blood donors, 7 tuberculin skin test biopsies and 3 saline control biopsies. PCR2 was typically run as a SYBR Green qPCR and stopped at a set threshold, although low-input samples could use end-point PCR of around 6 cycles instead. Study-wide conclusions, independent of this receptor: The RNA-based method was acknowledged as potentially sensitive to TCR transcript changes with T cell activation and differentiation.

This clonotype was found a few times. It has no known antigen specificity. The sample holds no much larger clone one base away, and base qualities are not on file. Receptor libraries were prepared by 5' RACE. For the blood and skin samples, TCR RNA was reverse transcribed with SuperScript IV using primers for the alpha and beta constant regions. Four rounds of PCR, run with the SP2 primer together with nested alpha and beta constant region primers, were used to amplify the ligated cDNA. An oligonucleotide carrying the Illumina SP2 primer and a UMI was ligated to the cDNA 3' end using T4 RNA ligase 1. The 12-nucleotide UMI was composed of two random hexamers separated by an eight-base spacer, which was included to prevent hairpin formation. TCR alpha and beta chain libraries were processed separately from the second PCR onward, with dual indexing for multiplexing. After pooling, the indexed libraries were analyzed by capillary electrophoresis and sequenced on either an Illumina MiSeq or NextSeq. PhiX DNA at about 5-7% was spiked into libraries to increase base diversity and improve cluster recognition. From the authors' description of their analysis: Demultiplexor extracted UMIs from read 2, combined them with read 1 TCR sequence, and split reads by sample indices. V and J genes and V-J junctions were identified by Decombinator, which gave every TCR a five-part identifier that included V and J deletions. Collapsinator used UMIs to correct sequencing errors and PCR amplification heterogeneity, producing a UMI-based abundance for each TCR. CDR3Translator converted identifiers to nucleotide sequence, translated to amino acids, and extracted CDR3 regions using terminal motifs. Error-corrected counts of alpha and beta TCRs from blood and skin were compared after being normalized to the amount of input RNA. TCRdb handled the public reads itself, with Q25 trimming in fastp and clone calling in MiXCR, and kept productive beta chains. Here each entry gathers all rows of one CDR3 protein and keeps the most common genes and DNA. These V and J calls are TCRdb output, not the study's own analysis. In this sample the table shows tens of thousands of distinct CDR3 sequences, 4% to 4.5% of which occur a single time. Jointly, the top ten make up over 7.5% of the sample.

According to the germline V gene, CDR1 reads MNHEY and CDR2 reads SVGEGT. Trimming costs V 5 bases and J 4 bases, and their ends lie 5 bases apart. Spanning cysteine to phenylalanine, the CDR3 consists of 11 amino acids. Only the CDR3 DNA stays, 33 bases, in frame from base 1. For whole blood analysis, over 2 ml of peripheral blood was collected from healthy adult volunteers into Tempus tubes, and RNA was extracted following the manufacturer's instructions. The study reported a robust and sensitive protocol to amplify, sequence and analyze TCRs, based on 3' ligation of a UMI-containing oligonucleotide to TCR cDNA. Total RNA was used without cell sorting and was treated with RQ1 DNase before reverse transcription, with a target input of roughly 1 to 1000 ng. Libraries were prepared from skin biopsies and whole blood to test how robust the pipeline was in samples where T cells are a minority population.

The chain couples TRBV6-2 or TRBV6-3 to TRBJ1-1, with the D gene not clear enough to name. The clonotype was recovered from a male donor in good health. The CDR3 in this case is CASSEFTEAFF. In nucleotide form, the sequence is TGTGCCAGCAGTGAATTCACTGAAGCTTTCTTT.